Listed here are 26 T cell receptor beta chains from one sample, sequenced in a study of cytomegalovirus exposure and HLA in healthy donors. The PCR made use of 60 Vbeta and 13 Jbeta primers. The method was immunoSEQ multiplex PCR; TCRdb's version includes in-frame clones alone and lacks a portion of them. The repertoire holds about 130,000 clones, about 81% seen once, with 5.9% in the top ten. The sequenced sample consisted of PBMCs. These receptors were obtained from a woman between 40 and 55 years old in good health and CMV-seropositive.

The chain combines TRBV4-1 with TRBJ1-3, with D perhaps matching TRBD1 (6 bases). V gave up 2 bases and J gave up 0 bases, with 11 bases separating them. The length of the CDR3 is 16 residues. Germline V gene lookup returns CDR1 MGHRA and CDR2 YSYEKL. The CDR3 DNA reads TGCGCCAGCAGCCAAAATACAGGGAACTCTGGAAACACCATATATTTT. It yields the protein CASSQNTGNSGNTIYF.

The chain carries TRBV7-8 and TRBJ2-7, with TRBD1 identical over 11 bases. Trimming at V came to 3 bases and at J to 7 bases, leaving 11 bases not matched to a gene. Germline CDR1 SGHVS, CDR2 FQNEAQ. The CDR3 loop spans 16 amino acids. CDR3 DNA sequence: TGTGCCAGCAGCTTGAACCGGGACAGGGGGTTTGGGGAGCAGTACTTC. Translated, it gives CASSLNRDRGFGEQYF.

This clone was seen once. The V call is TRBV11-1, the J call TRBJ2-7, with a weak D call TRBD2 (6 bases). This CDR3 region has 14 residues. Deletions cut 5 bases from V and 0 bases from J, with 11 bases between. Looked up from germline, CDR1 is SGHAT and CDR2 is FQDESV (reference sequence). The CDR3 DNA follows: TGTGCCAGCAGCCCGGGACTTGCCTCCTACGAGCAGTACTTC. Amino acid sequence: CASSPGLASYEQYF.

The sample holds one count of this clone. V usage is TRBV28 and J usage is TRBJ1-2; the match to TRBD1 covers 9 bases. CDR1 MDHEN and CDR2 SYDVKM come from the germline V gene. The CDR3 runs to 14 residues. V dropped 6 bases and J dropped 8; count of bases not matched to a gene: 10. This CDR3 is CASSQGQGLRGYTF. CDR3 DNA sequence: TGTGCCAGCAGCCAAGGACAGGGGTTGCGGGGCTACACCTTC.

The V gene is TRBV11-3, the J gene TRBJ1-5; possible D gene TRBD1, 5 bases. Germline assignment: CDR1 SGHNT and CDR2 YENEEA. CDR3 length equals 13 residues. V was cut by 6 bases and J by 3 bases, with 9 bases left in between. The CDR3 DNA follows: TGTGCCAGCAGTGACAGCCACAATCAGCCCCAGCATTTT. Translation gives CASSDSHNQPQHF.

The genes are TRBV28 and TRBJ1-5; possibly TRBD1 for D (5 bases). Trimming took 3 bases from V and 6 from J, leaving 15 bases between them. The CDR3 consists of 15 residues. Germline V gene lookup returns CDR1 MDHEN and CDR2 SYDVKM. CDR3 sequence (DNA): TGTGCCAGCAGTTTTATAGTCCAGGGCGGTCAGCCCCAGCATTTT. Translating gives CASSFIVQGGQPQHF. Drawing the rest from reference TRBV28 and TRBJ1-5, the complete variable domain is DVKVTQSSRYLVKRTGEKVFLECVQDMDHENMFWYRQDPGLGLRLIYFSYDVKMKEKGDIPEGYSVSREKKERFSLILESASTNQTSMYLCASSFIVQGGQPQHFGDGTRLSIL.

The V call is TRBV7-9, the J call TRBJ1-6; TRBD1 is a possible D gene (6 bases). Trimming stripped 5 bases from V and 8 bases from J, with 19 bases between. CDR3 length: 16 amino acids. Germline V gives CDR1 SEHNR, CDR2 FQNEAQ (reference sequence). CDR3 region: CASSAKLGAGDSPLHF. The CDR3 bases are TGTGCCAGCAGCGCGAAGCTGGGGGCTGGGGATTCACCCCTCCACTTT.

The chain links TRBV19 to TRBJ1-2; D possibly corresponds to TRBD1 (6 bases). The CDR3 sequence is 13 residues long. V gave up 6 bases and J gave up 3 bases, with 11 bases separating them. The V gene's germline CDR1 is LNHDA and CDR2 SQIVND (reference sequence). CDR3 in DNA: TGTGCCAGTAGAGCAGGGGTTGACTATGGCTACACCTTC. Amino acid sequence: CASRAGVDYGYTF.

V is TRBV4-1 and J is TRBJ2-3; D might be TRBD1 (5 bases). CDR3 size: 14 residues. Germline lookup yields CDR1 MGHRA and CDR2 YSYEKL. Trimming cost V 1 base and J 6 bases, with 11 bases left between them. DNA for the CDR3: TGCGCCAGCAGCCAAGTCACAGGAATGGATACGCAGTATTTT. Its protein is CASSQVTGMDTQYF.

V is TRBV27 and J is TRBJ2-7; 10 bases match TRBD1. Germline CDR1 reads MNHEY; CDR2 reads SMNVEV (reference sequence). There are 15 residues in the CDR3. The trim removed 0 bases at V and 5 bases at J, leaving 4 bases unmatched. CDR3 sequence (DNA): TGTGCCAGCAGTTTATCCGGGACAGGGGTGAACGAGCAGTACTTC. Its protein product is CASSLSGTGVNEQYF.

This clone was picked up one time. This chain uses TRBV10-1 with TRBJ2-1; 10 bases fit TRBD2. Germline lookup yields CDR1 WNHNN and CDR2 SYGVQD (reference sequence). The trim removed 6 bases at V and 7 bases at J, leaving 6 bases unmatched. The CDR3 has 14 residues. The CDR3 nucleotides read TGCGCCAGCAGAGCCCAACTAGCGGGGAATGAGCAGTTCTTC. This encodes CASRAQLAGNEQFF.

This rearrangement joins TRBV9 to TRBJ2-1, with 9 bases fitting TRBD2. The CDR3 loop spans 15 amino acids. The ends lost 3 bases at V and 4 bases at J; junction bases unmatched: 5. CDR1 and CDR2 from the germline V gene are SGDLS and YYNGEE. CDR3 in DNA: TGTGCCAGCAGCGCCGGGCGGGGGGGGTACAATGAGCAGTTCTTC. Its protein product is CASSAGRGGYNEQFF.

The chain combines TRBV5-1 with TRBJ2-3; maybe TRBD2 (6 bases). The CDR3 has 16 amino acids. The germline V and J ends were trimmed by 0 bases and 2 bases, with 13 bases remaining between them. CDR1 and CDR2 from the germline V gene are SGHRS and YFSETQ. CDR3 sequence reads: CASSLVRGFTTDTQYF. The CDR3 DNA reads TGCGCCAGCAGCTTGGTTCGGGGGTTTACCACAGATACGCAGTATTTT.

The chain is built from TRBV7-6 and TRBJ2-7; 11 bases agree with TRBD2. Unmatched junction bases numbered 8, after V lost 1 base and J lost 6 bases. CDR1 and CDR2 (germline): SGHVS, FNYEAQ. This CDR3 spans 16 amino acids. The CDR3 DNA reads TGTGCCAGCAGCTTAGGTTCCCGACTAGCGGGGAGCGAGCAGTACTTC. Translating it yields CASSLGSRLAGSEQYF.

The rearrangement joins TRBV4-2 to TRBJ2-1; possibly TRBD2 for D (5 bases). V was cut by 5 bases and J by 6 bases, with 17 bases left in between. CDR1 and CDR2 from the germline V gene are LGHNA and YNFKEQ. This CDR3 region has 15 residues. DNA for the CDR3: TGTGCCAGCAGCACTACCGGGGTTCGGGTCAATGAGCAGTTCTTC. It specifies CASSTTGVRVNEQFF.

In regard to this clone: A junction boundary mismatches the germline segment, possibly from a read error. The CDR3 DNA reads as TGTGCCAGCAGTTACGCCGGGACTAGTAGCATCTTC. Protein product: CASSYAGTSSIF. V and J are TRBV6-5 and TRBJ2-1, with 8 bases fitting TRBD2. The CDR3 contains 12 residues. The germline V gene has CDR1 MNHEY and CDR2 SVGAGI.

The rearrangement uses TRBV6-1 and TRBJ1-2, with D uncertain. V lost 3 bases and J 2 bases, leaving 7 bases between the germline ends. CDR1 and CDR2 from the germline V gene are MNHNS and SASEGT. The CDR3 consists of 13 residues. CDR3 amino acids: CASSEAGNYGYTF. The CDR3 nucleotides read TGTGCCAGCAGTGAGGCAGGAAACTATGGCTACACCTTC.

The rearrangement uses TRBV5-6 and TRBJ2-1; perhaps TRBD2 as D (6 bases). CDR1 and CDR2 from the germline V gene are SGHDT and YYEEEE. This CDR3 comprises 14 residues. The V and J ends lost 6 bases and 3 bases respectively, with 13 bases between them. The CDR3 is CASNQRAGYNEQFF. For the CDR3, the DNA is TGTGCCAGCAACCAAAGAGCGGGCTACAATGAGCAGTTCTTC.

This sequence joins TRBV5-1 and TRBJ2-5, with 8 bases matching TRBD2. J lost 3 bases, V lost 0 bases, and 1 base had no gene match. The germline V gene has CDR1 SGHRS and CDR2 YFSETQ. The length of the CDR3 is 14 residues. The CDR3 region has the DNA TGCGCCAGCAGCTTGGAAGCGGGGGAAGAGACCCAGTACTTC. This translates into CASSLEAGEETQYF.

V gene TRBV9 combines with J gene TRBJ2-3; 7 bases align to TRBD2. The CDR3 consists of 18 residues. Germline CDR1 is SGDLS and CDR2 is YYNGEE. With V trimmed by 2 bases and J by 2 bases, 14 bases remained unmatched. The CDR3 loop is CASSVPLVGRENTDTQYF. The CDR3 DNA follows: TGTGCCAGCAGCGTTCCTCTCGTTGGGCGGGAGAACACAGATACGCAGTATTTT.

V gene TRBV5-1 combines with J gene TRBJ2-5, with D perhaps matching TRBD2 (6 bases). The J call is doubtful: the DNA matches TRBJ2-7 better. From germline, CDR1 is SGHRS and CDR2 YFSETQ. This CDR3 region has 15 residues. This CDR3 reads CASSLEEGGSYEQYF. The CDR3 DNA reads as TGCGCCAGCAGCTTGGAGGAGGGCGGCTCCTACGAGCAGTACTTC.

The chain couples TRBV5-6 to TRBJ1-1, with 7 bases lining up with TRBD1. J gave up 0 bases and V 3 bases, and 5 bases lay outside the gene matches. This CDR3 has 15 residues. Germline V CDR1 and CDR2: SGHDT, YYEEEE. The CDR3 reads CASSSGDSLNTEAFF. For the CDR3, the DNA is TGTGCCAGCAGCTCCGGGGACAGCTTGAACACTGAAGCTTTCTTT.

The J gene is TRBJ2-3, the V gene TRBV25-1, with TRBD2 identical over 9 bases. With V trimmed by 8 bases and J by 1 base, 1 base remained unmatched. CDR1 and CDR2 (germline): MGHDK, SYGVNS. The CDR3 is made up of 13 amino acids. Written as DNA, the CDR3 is TGTGCCAGCCGGACTAGCGGCACAGATACGCAGTATTTT. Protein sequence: CASRTSGTDTQYF.

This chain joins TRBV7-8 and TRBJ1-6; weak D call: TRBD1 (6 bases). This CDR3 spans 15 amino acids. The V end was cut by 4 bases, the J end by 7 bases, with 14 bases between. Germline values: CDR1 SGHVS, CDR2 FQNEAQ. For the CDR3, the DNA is TGTGCCAGCAGCTCAACCGCGGACAGAAATTCACCCCTCCACTTT. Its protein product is CASSSTADRNSPLHF.

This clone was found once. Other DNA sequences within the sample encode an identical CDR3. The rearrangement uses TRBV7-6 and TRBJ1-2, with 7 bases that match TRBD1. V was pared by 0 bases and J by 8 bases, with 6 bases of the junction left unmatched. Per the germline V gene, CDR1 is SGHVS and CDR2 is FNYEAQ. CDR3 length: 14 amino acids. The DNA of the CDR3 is TGTGCCAGCAGCTTAGCGACAGGGCTAGACGGCTACACCTTC. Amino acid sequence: CASSLATGLDGYTF. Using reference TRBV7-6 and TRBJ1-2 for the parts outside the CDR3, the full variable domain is GAGVSQSPRYKVTKRGQDVALRCDPISGHVSLYWYRQALGQGPEFLTYFNYEAQQDKSGLPNDRFSAERPEGSISTLTIQRTEQRDSAMYRCASSLATGLDGYTFGSGTRLTVV.

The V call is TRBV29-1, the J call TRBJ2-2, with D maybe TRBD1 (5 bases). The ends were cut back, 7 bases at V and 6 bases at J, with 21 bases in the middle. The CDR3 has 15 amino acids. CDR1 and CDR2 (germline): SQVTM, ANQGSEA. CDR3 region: CSAGHAPAGAGELFF. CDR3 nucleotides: TGCAGCGCAGGGCACGCCCCGGCTGGCGCCGGGGAGCTGTTTTTT.